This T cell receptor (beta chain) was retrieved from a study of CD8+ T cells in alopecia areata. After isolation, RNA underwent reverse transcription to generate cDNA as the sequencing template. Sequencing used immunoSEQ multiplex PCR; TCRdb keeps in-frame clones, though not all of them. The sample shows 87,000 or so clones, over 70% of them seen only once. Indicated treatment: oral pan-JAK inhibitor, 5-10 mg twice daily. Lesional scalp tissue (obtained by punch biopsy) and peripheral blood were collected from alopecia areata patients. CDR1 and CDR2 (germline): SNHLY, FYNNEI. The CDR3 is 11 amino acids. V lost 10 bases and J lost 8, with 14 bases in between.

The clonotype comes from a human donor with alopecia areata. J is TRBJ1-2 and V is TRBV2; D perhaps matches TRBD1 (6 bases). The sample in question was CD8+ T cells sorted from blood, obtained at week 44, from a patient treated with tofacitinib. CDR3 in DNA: TGTGCCACTCGGGACATTGAAGGCTACACCTTC. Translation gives CATRDIEGYTF.